Detailed here is one T cell receptor (beta chain). Antigen specificity is unknown. Measured with immunoSEQ multiplex PCR; TCRdb has only the in-frame clones, and not every one. The sample shows 110,000 to 150,000 clones, more than 85% of them seen only once. This sample was included in a study of cytotoxic CD8 clonotypes in ibrutinib-treated CLL. Across the whole study: Among the samples, the mean was roughly 280,000 productive templates and approximately 94,000 productive rearrangements.

Germline V gene lookup returns CDR1 SNHLY and CDR2 FYNNEI. This CDR3 comprises 15 residues. Germline trimming cut 0 bases from V and 6 bases from J; bases unmatched to any gene: 5. Study conclusions and caveats: Under therapy, public clonotypes either contracted or stayed stable, and they were uncommon. Clonality went up at ibrutinib response and then declined back toward baseline at progression.

This TCR derives from a human donor with chronic lymphocytic leukemia. V is TRBV2 and J is TRBJ2-1; 7 bases match TRBD2. The sample was PBMCs, taken after 12 months of ibrutinib treatment. The CDR3 DNA sequence: TGTGCCAGCAGTGAAGCCCAGAGACTAGCCAATGAGCAGTTCTTC. It yields the protein CASSEAQRLANEQFF.